The present T cell receptor (beta chain) was sequenced within a study of cytomegalovirus exposure and HLA in healthy donors. Those who donated were healthy bone marrow donors. The CDR3 runs to 16 residues. Germline CDR1 is SGHRS and CDR2 is YFSETQ. V was cut by 1 base and J by 0 bases, with 11 bases left in between. With regard to this clone: The target antigen is unknown.

PCR involved 60 Vbeta and 13 Jbeta primers. Some clones are missing from TCRdb's copy, which holds only in-frame ones; the method was immunoSEQ multiplex PCR. The data show about 140,000 clones, about three quarters seen once. Study-wide findings and caveats: Versus the approximately 700-donor mean, an Asian-associated ancestry cluster reportedly showed fewer N-insertions in a later analysis.

The source is a woman in her thirties in good health and CMV-seronegative. The rearrangement uses TRBV5-1 and TRBJ2-1; TRBD2 is a possible D gene (6 bases). The source material was PBMCs. CDR3 amino acids: CASSLSGLRSYNEQFF. The DNA for the CDR3 is TGCGCCAGCAGCTTGAGCGGGCTGCGCTCCTACAATGAGCAGTTCTTC.